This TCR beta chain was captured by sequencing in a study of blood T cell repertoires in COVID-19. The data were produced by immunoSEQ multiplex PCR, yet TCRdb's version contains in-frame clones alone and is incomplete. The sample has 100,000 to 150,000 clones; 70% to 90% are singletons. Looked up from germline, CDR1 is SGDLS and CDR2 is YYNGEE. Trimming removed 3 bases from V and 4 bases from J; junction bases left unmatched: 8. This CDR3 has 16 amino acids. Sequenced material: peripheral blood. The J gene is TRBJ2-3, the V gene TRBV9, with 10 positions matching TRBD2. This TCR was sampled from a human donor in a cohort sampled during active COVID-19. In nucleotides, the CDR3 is TGTGCCAGCAGCGGAAAAGCGGGAGGGCCTGCAGATACGCAGTATTTT. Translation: CASSGKAGGPADTQYF.